The T cell receptor (beta chain) described here comes from a study of OX40 agonist ivuxolimab in advanced cancers. This clone came up once. Clones were sequenced by immunoSEQ multiplex PCR, and TCRdb holds only the in-frame ones, with some missing. The sample has tens of thousands of clones; 87% are singletons. Sequences were derived from CD4+ or CD8+ T cells sorted from blood, sampled in a trial of the OX40 agonist ivuxolimab. This clonotype was sampled from an adult with an advanced solid tumor such as melanoma, head and neck, liver or kidney cancer.

The CDR3 loop reads CASSIGRGDSYNEQFF. CDR3 bases: TGTGCCAGTAGTATCGGACGGGGAGACTCCTACAATGAGCAGTTCTTC. The V call is TRBV19, the J call TRBJ2-1; D perhaps matches TRBD2 (5 bases). Germline loops: CDR1 LNHDA, CDR2 SQIVND (reference sequence). The CDR3 runs 16 residues. V lost 3 bases, J lost 0 bases, and 12 bases lay in between.